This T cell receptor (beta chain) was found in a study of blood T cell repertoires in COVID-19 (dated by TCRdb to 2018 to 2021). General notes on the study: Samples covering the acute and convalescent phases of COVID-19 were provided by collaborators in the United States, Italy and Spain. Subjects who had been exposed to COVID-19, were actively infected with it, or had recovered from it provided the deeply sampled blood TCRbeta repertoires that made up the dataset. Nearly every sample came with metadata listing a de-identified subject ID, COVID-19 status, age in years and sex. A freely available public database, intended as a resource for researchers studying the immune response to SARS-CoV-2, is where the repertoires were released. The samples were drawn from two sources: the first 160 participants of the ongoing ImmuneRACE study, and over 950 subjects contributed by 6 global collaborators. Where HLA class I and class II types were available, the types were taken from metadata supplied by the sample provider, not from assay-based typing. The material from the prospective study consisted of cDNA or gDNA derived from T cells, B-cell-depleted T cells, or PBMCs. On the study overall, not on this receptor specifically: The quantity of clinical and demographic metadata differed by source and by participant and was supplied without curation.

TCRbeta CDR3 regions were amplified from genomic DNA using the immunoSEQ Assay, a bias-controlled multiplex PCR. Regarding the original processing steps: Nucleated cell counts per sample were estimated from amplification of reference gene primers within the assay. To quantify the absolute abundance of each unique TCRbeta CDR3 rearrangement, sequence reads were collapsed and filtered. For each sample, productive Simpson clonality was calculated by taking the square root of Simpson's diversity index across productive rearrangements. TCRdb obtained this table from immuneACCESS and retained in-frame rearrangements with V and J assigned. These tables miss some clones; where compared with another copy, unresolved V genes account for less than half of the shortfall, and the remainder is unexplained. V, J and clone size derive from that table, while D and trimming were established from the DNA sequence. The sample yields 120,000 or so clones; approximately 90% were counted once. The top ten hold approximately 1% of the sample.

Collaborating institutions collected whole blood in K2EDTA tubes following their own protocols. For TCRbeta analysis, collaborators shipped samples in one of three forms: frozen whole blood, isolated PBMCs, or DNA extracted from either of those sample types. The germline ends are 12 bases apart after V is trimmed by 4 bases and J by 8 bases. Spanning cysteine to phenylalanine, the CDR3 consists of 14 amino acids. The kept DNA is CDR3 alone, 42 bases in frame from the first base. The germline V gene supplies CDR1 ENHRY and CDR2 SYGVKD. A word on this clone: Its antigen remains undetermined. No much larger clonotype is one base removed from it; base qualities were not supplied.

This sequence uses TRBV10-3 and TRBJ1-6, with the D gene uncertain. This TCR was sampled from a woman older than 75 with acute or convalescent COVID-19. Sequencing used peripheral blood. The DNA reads TGTGCCATCAGTGTCGGACGGGAGTATTCACCCCTCCACTTT. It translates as CAISVGREYSPLHF.